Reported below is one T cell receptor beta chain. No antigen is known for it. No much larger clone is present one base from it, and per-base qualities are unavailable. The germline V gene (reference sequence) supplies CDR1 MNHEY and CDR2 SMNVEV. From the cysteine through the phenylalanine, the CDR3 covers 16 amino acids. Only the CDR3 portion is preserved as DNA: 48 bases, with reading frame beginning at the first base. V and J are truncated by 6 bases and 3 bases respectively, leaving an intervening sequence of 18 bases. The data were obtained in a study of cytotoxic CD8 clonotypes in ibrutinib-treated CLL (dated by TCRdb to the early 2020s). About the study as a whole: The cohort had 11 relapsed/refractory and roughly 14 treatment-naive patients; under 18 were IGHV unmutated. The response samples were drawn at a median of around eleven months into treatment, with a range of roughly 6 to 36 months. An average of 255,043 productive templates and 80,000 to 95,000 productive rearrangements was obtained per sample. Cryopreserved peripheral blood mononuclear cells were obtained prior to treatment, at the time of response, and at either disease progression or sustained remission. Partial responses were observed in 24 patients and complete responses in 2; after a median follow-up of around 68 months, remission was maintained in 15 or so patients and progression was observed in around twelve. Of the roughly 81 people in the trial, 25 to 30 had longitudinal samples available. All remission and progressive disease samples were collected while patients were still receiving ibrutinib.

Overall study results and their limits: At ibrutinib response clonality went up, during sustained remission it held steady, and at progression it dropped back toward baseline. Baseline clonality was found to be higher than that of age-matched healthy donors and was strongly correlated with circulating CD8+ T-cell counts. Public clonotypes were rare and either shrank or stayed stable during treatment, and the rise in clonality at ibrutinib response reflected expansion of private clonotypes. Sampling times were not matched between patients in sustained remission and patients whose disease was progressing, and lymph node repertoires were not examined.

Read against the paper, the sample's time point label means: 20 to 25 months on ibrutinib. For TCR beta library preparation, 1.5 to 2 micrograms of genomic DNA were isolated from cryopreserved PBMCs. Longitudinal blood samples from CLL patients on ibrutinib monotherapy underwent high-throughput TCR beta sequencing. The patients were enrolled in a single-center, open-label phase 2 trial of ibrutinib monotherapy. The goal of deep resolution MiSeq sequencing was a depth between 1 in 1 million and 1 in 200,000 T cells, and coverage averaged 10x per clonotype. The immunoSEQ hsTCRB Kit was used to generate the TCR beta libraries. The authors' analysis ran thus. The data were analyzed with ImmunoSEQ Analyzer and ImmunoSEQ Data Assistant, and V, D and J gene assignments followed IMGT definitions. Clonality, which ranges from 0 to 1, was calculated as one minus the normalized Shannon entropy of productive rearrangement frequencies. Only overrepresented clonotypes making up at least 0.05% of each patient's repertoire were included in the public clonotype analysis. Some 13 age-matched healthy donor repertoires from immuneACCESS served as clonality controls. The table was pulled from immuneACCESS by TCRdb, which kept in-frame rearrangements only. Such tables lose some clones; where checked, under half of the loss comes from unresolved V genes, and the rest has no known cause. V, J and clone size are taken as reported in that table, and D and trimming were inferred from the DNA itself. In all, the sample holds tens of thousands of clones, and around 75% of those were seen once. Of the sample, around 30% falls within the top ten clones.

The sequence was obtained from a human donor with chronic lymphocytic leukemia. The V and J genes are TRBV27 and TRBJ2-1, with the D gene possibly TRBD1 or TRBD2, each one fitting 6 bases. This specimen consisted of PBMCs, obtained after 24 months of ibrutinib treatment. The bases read TGTGCCAGCAGCCCCACCATGGGGGGCATCTACAATGAGCAGTTCTTC. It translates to CASSPTMGGIYNEQFF.